Described below is a single T cell receptor beta chain sequence and its context. The Seattle patients, enrolled during active infection, were followed longitudinally. This sample is part of a study of blood T cell repertoires in COVID-19. Original methodology: Amplification with reference gene primers provided the estimates of nucleated cell counts. Some clones are missing from TCRdb's copy, which holds only in-frame ones; the method was immunoSEQ multiplex PCR. The D gene and trimming were derived from the DNA, and the V and J assignments and clone size from that table. This sample carries some 400,000 clones, roughly 86% of them seen once, and the ten largest clones take 2% to 2.5%. This CDR3 contains 14 residues. CDR1 MNHEY and CDR2 SMNVEV come from the germline V gene (reference sequence). Deletions cut 1 base from V and 6 bases from J, with 9 bases between.

V usage is TRBV27 and J usage is TRBJ2-2; D might be TRBD1 (6 bases). Sequences were obtained from peripheral blood. The clonotype originates from a woman in her fifties or sixties with COVID-19, enrolled during active disease. The chain's CDR3 is CASSLWGPSGELFF. The CDR3 DNA reads as TGTGCCAGCAGTTTATGGGGGCCGTCCGGGGAGCTGTTTTTT.